The source of this T cell receptor (beta chain) is a study of T cells in Graves' hyperthyroidism and ophthalmopathy. There were TCR beta CDR3 regions amplified from RNA transcripts. During a first-round RT-PCR of the TCR CDR3, the HTBI primer set was used. TCRdb re-analysed the multiplex PCR reads in MiXCR, keeping a single row per CDR3 protein. This table has hundreds of thousands of distinct CDR3 sequences, roughly 25% appearing once. J gave up 3 bases and V 6 bases, and 7 bases lay outside the gene matches. CDR3 length: 16 residues. Per the germline V gene, CDR1 is MNHEY and CDR2 is SVGEGT. This clonotype was seen ten or more times.

The sequenced sample was blood. The receptor's source is a woman in her 30s with Graves' ophthalmopathy. The V gene is TRBV6-2 or TRBV6-3, the J gene TRBJ2-2; TRBD1 matches 10 bases. CDR3 bases: TGTGCCAGCAGACCGGGGGACAGGGGTTACACCGGGGAGCTGTTTTTT. Translating gives CASRPGDRGYTGELFF.